This T cell receptor beta chain came from a study of CD8+CD57+ T cells in acquired aplastic anemia. By flow cytometry, patients selected for sequencing had shown an expansion of CD8+CD57+ cells. Deletions cut 2 bases from V and 1 base from J, with 12 bases between. This CDR3 comprises 15 residues. The germline V gene has CDR1 SGDLS and CDR2 YYNGEE. Worth noting for this clonotype: The antigen is not known.

TCR beta VDJ and CDR3 were profiled, and genomic DNA was the template. TCRdb analysed the reads with MiXCR anew, one entry per CDR3 protein. The sample has about 160,000 distinct CDR3 sequences, 40% to 50% seen once. Study conclusions and caveats: The number of CD8+ CDR3 sequences shared by patients and controls was approximately 31.

This TCR came from a human donor with aplastic anemia. V gene TRBV9 combines with J gene TRBJ2-5, with D perhaps TRBD1 (6 bases). The source material was sorted CD4+, CD8+, or CD8+CD57+ T cells (not recorded which) from PBMCs. The CDR3 protein is CASSVSTGIQETQYF. The CDR3 coding sequence is TGTGCCAGCAGCGTGAGTACAGGGATCCAAGAGACCCAGTACTTC.